The 9 T cell receptor beta chains reported below all come from one sample, sequenced in a study of blood T cell repertoires in COVID-19. Sequencing was performed with immunoSEQ multiplex PCR; in TCRdb, only in-frame clones are kept and a portion is missing. The sample has roughly 300,000 clones; around 87% are singletons. Sequenced material: peripheral blood. These receptors were obtained from a woman in her 40s who had recovered from COVID-19.

This sequence joins TRBV19 and TRBJ2-7; D perhaps matches TRBD2 (5 bases). V was trimmed by 3 bases and J by 11 bases, leaving 11 bases between them. The CDR3 contains 11 residues. The germline V gene encodes CDR1 LNHDA and CDR2 SQIVND (reference sequence). CDR3 sequence (DNA): TGTGCCAGTAGTATGGGGAGTCAGGAGTACTTC. This codes for CASSMGSQEYF. The full variable domain, in which reference TRBV19 and TRBJ2-7 provide the parts outside the CDR3, is DGGITQSPKYLFRKEGQNVTLSCEQNLNHDAMYWYRQDPGQGLRLIYYSQIVNDFQKGDIAEGYSVSREKKESFPLTVTSAQKNPTAFYLCASSMGSQEYFGPGTRLTVT.

This chain joins TRBV29-1 and TRBJ1-3, with D tentatively TRBD1 (6 bases). The germline V gene has CDR1 SQVTM and CDR2 ANQGSEA. V lost 5 bases to trimming and J lost 4 bases, with 12 bases between them. There are 13 residues in the CDR3. This CDR3 is CSVPDRLGNTIYF. The CDR3 region has the DNA TGCAGCGTTCCTGACAGGTTGGGAAACACCATATATTTT.

The chain carries TRBV6-5 and TRBJ1-4; perhaps TRBD1 as D (5 bases). This CDR3 is 14 amino acids long. V shed 6 bases and J shed 4 bases, with 12 bases lying between them. The germline V gene encodes CDR1 MNHEY and CDR2 SVGAGI. DNA of the CDR3: TGTGCCAGCAGCGAGACAGCCTTTAATGAAAAACTGTTTTTT. It translates to CASSETAFNEKLFF.

The chain links TRBV12-3 or TRBV12-4 to TRBJ2-6, with no clear D. CDR3 size: 13 residues. Trimming cost V 4 bases and J 14 bases, with 15 bases left between them. The CDR3 DNA reads TGTGCCAGCAGTTCCGGCCAGGCCGCCATCCTGACTTTC. Translating it yields CASSSGQAAILTF.

This chain links TRBV5-1 with TRBJ2-7; 7 positions match TRBD2. The CDR3 consists of 16 residues. J was trimmed by 5 bases and V by 0 bases; bases with no gene match: 11. CDR1 is SGHRS and CDR2 is YFSETQ in the germline V gene. This chain's CDR3 is CASSLGPRGEGHEQYF. As DNA, the CDR3 is TGCGCCAGCAGCTTGGGGCCCCGGGGGGAGGGGCACGAGCAGTACTTC.

In this sample, this clone turned up once. V usage is TRBV18 and J usage is TRBJ2-6; 10 nucleotides align to TRBD1. The CDR3 runs 17 residues. Trimming removed 1 base from V and 4 bases from J; junction bases left unmatched: 4. Germline loops: CDR1 KGHSH, CDR2 LQKENI. CDR3 loop: CASSPRGQGTGANVLTF. DNA for the CDR3: TGTGCCAGCTCACCACGGGGACAGGGGACCGGGGCCAACGTCCTGACTTTC.

The rearrangement joins TRBV6-6 to TRBJ1-6, with D possibly matching TRBD1 (5 bases). This CDR3 is 13 amino acids long. The germline gives CDR1 MNHNY, CDR2 SVGAGI (reference sequence). Trimming cost V 4 bases and J 7 bases, with 8 bases left between them. CDR3 in DNA: TGTGCCAGCAGTTGGGGGGAGAATTCACCCCTCCACTTT. Translation gives CASSWGENSPLHF.

The chain combines TRBV25-1 with TRBJ2-5; D is possibly TRBD1 (6 bases). V was pared by 6 bases and J by 5 bases, with 13 bases between. The CDR3 loop spans 13 amino acids. Germline assignment: CDR1 MGHDK and CDR2 SYGVNS. In nucleotides, the CDR3 is TGTGCCAGCAGCCTACAGGGCCATGAGACCCAGTACTTC. Translated: CASSLQGHETQYF.

The V gene is TRBV7-9, the J gene TRBJ1-2; tentative D call: TRBD1 (5 bases). Looked up from germline, CDR1 is SEHNR and CDR2 is FQNEAQ (reference sequence). V gave up 1 base and J gave up 3 bases, with 9 bases separating them. This CDR3 region has 14 residues. The CDR3 DNA reads as TGTGCCAGCAGCTTAGGATCGGGGGACTATGGCTACACCTTC. It encodes CASSLGSGDYGYTF.